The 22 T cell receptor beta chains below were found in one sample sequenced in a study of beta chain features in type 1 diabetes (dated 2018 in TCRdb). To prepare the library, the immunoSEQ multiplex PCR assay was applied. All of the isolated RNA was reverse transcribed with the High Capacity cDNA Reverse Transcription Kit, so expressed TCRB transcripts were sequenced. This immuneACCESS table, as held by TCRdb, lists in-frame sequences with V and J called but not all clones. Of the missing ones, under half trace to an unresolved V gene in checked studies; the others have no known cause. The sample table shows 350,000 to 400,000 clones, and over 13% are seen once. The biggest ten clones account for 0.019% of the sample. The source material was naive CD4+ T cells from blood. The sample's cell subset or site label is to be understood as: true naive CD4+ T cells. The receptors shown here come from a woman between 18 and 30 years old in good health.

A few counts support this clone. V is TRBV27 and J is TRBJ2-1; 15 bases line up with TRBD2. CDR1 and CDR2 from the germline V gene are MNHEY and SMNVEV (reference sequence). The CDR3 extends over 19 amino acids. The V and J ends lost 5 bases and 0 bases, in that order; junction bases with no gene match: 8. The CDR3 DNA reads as TGTGCCAGCAGTACAAGGACTAGCGGGAGGGCAAGCTCCTACAATGAGCAGTTCTTC. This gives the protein CASSTRTSGRASSYNEQFF.

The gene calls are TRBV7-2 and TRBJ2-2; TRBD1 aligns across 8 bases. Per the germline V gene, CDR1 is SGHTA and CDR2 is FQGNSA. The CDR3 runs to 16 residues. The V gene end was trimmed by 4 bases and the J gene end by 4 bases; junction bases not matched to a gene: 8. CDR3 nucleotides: TGTGCCAGCAGCTCCCGGACAGGGCCGGGCACCGGGGAGCTGTTTTTT. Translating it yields CASSSRTGPGTGELFF.

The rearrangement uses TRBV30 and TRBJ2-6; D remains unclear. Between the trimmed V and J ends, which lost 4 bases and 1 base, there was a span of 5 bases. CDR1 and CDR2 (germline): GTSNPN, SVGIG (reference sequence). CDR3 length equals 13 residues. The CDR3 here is CAWKLSGANVLTF. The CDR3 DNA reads TGTGCCTGGAAGCTATCTGGGGCCAACGTCCTGACTTTC.

CDR3 sequence reads: CAWSGNSYNEQFF. As DNA, the CDR3 is TGTGCCTGGAGCGGGAACTCCTACAATGAGCAGTTCTTC. The V call is TRBV30, the J call TRBJ2-1; the D gene is possibly TRBD2 (5 bases). Germline V gene sequence: CDR1 GTSNPN, CDR2 SVGIG (reference sequence). This CDR3 spans 13 amino acids. V was pared by 3 bases and J by 0 bases, with 6 bases between.

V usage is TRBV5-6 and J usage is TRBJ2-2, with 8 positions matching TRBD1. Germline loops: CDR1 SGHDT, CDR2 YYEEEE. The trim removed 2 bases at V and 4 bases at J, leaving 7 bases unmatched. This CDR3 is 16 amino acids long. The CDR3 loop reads CASSFDRGGGTGELFF. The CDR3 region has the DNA TGTGCCAGCAGCTTTGACAGGGGAGGCGGCACCGGGGAGCTGTTTTTT.

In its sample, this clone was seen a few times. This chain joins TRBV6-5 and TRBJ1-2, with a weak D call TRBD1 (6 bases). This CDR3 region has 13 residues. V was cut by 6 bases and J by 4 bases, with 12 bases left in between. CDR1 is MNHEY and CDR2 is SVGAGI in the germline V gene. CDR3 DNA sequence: TGTGCCAGCAGGCCAGGGGTTGGCTATGGCTACACCTTC. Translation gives CASRPGVGYGYTF.

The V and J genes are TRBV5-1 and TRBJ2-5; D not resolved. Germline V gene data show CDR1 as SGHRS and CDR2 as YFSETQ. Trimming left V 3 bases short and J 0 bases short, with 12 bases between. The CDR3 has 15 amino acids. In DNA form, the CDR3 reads TGCGCCAGCAGCTCCTTCGTACGGGACCAAGAGACCCAGTACTTC. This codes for CASSSFVRDQETQYF.

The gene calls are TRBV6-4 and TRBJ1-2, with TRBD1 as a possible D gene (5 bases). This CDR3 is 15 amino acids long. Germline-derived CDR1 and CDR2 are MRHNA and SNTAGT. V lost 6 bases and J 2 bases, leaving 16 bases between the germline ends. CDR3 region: CASRGLAGENYGYTF. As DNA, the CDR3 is TGTGCCAGCAGGGGCTTAGCGGGGGAAAACTATGGCTACACCTTC.

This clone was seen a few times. The CDR3 DNA reads as TGTGCCAGCAGCCCCCGGCGGCAAGGGGGCAATGAAAAACTGTTTTTT. This encodes CASSPRRQGGNEKLFF. This chain uses TRBV5-4 with TRBJ1-4, with 7 bases fitting TRBD1. The CDR3 has 16 amino acids. Germline V gives CDR1 SGHNT, CDR2 YYREEE (reference sequence). J was trimmed by 5 bases and V by 4 bases; bases with no gene match: 11.

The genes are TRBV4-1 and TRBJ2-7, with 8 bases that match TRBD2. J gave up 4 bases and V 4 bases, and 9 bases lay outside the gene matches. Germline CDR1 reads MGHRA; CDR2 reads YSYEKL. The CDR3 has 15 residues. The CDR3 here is CASSLRSGGIYEQYF. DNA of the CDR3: TGCGCCAGCAGCCTTAGGTCGGGAGGGATATACGAGCAGTACTTC.

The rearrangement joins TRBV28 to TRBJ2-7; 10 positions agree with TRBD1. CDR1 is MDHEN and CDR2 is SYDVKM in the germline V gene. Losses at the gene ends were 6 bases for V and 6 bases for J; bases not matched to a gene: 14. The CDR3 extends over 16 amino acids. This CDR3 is CASSSAGGQGRGEQYF. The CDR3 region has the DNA TGTGCCAGCAGCTCAGCCGGGGGACAGGGGAGGGGCGAGCAGTACTTC. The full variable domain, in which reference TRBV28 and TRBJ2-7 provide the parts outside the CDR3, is DVKVTQSSRYLVKRTGEKVFLECVQDMDHENMFWYRQDPGLGLRLIYFSYDVKMKEKGDIPEGYSVSREKKERFSLILESASTNQTSMYLCASSSAGGQGRGEQYFGPGTRLTVT.

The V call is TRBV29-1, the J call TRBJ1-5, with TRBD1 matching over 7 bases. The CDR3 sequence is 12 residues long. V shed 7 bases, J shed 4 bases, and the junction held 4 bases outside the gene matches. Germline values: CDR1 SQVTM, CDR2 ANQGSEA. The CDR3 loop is CSAKTGNQPQHF. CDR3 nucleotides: TGCAGCGCTAAGACAGGGAATCAGCCCCAGCATTTT.

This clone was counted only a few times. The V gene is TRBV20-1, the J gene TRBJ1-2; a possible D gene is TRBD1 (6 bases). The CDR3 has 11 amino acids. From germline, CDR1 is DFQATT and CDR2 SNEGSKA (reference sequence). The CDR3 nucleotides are TGCAGCGTAACAGGGAACTATGGCTACACCTTC. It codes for CSVTGNYGYTF.

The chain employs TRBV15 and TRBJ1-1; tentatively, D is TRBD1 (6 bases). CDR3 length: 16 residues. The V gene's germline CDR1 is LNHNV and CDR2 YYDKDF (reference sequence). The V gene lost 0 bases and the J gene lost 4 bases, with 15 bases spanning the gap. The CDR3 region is CATSRDRNRVGTEAFF. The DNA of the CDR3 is TGTGCCACCAGCAGAGATCGTAACAGGGTCGGCACTGAAGCTTTCTTT.

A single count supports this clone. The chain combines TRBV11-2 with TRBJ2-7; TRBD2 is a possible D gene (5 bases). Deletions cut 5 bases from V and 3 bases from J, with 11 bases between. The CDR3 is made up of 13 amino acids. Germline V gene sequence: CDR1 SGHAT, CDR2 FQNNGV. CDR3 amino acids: CASSRTGYYEQYF. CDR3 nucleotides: TGTGCCAGCAGCCGGACTGGTTACTACGAGCAGTACTTC.

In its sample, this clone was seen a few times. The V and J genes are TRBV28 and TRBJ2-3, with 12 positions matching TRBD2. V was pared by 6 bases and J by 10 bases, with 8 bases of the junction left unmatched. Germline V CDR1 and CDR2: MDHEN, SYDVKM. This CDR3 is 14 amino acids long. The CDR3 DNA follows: TGTGCCAGCAGGACTAGCGGGAGTTTAGTGTCGCAGTATTTT. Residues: CASRTSGSLVSQYF.

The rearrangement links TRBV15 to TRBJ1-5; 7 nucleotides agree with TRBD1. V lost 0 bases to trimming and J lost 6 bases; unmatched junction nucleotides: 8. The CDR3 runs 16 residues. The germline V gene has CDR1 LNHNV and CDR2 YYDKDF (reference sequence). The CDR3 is CATSREGRGLVQPQHF. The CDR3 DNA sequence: TGTGCCACCAGCAGAGAGGGAAGGGGGCTGGTTCAGCCCCAGCATTTT.

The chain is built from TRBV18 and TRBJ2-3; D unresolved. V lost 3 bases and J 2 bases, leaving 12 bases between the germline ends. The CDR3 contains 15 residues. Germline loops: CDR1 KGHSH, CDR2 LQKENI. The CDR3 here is CASSPPGMSTDTQYF. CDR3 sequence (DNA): TGTGCCAGCTCACCGCCAGGAATGTCCACAGATACGCAGTATTTT.

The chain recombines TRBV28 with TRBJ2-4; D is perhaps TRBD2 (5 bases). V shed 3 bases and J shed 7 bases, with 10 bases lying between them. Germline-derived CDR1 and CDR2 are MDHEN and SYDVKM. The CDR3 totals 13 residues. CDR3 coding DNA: TGTGCCAGCAGTTTTAGCGCAAAGAACATTCAGTACTTC. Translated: CASSFSAKNIQYF.

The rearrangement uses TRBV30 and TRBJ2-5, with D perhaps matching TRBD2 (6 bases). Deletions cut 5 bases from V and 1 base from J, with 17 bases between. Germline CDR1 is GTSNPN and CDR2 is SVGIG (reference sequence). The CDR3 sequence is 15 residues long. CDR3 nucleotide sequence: TGTGCCTGGGGCGGAGGGACCCCGCCCCAAGAGACCCAGTACTTC. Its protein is CAWGGGTPPQETQYF.

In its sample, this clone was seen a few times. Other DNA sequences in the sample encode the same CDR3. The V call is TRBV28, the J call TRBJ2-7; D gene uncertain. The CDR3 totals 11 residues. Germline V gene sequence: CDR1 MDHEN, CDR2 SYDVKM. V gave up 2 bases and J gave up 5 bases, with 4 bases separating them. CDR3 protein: CASSLRDEQYF. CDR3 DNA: TGTGCCAGCAGTTTACGGGACGAGCAGTACTTC.

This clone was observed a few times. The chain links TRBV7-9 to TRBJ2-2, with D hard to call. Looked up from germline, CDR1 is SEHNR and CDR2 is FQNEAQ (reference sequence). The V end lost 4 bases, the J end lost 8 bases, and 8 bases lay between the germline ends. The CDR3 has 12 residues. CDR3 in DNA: TGTGCCAGCAGCTCCCCAGTAGGGGAGCTGTTTTTT. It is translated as CASSSPVGELFF.